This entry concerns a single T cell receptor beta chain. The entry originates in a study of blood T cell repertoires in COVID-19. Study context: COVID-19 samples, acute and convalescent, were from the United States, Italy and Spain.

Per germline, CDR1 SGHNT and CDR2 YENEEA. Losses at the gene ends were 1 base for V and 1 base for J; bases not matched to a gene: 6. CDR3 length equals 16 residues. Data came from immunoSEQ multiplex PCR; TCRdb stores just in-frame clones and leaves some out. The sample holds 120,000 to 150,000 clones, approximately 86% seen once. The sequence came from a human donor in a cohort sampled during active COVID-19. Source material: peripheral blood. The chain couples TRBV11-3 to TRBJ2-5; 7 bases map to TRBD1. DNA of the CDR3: TGTGCCAGCAGCTTAGGAGGGGCAGGGGGCCAAGAGACCCAGTACTTC. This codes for CASSLGGAGGQETQYF.